This note documents a single T cell receptor (beta chain) sequence. Its matching antigen is unknown. The data derive from a study of CD4 T cells in relation to SARS-CoV-2 and coronaviruses. On the study more broadly: ViraFEST: approximately eleven-day antigen culture of PBMCs, then TCR beta CDR3 sequencing.

Trimming took off 4 bases at V and 5 bases at J, with 14 bases between the two ends. Looked up from germline, CDR1 is SGHDN and CDR2 is FVKESK. The CDR3 length is 15 residues. Findings of the study overall: In approximately 70% of donors, memory CD4+ clonotypes crossrecognized SARS-CoV-2 and at least one common cold coronavirus spike.

Before the COVID-19 pandemic, during about 2010-2019, CD4+ T cells were taken from unexposed donors. The cells were cultured for about 10 days before CD4+ T cells were isolated. Unexposed-donor CD4+ T cells were probed with SARS-CoV-2 S/N and four cold-coronavirus spikes, cells permitting. Each well had a few million PBMCs in 5% human AB serum with IL-2. Clones were read by immunoSEQ multiplex PCR, and TCRdb kept only the in-frame ones, dropping some. In the table there are more than 20,000 clones, 65% to 80% of which are singletons. The TCR comes from a human donor in good health. The chain links TRBV14 to TRBJ2-2; D might be TRBD1 (6 bases). Sequencing was performed on CD4+ T cells from PBMCs, cultured in vitro. CDR3 in amino acids: CASSPFRTGTGELFF. The CDR3 nucleotides are TGTGCCAGCAGCCCCTTCCGAACAGGGACCGGGGAGCTGTTTTTT.